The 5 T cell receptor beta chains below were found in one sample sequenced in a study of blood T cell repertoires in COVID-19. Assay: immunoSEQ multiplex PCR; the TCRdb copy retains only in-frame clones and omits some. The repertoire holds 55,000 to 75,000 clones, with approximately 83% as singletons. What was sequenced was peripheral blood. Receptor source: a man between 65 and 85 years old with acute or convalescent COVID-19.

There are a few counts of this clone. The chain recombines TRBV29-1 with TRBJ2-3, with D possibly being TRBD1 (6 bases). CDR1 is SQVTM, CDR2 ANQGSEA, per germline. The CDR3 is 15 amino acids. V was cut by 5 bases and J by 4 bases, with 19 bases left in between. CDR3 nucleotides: TGCAGCGTTTGGACGAGGGACAAGGGTGCAGATACGCAGTATTTT. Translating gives CSVWTRDKGADTQYF.

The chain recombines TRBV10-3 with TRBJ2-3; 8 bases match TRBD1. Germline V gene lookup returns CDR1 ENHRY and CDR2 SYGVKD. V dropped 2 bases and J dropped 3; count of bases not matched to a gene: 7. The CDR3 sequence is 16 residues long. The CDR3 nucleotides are TGTGCCATCAGTGAGGGCGGGACAGGCGAGACAGATACGCAGTATTTT. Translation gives CAISEGGTGETDTQYF.

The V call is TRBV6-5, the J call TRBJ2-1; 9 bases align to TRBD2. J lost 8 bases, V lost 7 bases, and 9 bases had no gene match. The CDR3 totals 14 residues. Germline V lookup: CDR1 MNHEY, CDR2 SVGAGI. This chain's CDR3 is CASILLAGLYEQFF. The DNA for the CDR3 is TGTGCCAGCATCTTGCTAGCGGGATTATATGAGCAGTTCTTC.

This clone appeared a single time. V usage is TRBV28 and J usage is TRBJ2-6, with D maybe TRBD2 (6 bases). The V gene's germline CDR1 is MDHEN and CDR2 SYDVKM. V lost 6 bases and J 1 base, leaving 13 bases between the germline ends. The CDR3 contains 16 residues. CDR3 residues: CASSPPRGSGANVLTF. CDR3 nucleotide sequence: TGTGCCAGCAGCCCCCCGCGGGGATCTGGGGCCAACGTCCTGACTTTC.

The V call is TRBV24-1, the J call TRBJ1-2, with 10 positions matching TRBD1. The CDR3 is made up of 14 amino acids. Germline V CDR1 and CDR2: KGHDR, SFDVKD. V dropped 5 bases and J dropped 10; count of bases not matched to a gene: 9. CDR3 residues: CATSGLGTGEDYTF. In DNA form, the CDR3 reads TGTGCCACCAGTGGGCTCGGGACAGGGGAAGACTACACCTTC.